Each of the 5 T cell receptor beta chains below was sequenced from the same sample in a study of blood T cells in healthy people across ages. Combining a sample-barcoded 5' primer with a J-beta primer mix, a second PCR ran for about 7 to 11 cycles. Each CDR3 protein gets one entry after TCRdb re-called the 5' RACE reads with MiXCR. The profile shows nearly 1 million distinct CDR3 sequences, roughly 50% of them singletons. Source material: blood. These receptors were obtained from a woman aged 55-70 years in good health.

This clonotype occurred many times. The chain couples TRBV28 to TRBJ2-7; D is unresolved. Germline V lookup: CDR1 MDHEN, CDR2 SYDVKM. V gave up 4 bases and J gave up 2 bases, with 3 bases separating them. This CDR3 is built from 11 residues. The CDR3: CASSWTYEQYF. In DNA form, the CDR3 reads TGTGCCAGCAGTTGGACCTACGAGCAGTACTTC.

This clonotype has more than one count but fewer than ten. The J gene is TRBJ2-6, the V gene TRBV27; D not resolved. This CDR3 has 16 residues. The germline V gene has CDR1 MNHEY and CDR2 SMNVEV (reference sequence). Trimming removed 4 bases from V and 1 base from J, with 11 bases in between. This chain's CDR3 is CASSSPRPSGANVLTF. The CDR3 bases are TGTGCCAGCAGTTCCCCCAGACCGTCTGGGGCCAACGTCCTGACTTTC.

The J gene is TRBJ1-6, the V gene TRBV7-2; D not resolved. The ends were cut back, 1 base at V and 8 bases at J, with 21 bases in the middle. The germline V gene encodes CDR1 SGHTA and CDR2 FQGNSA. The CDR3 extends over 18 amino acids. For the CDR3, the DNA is TGTGCCAGCAGCTTAGGAGCCCTGAGGACCGGGGTTGATTCACCCCTCCACTTT. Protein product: CASSLGALRTGVDSPLHF.

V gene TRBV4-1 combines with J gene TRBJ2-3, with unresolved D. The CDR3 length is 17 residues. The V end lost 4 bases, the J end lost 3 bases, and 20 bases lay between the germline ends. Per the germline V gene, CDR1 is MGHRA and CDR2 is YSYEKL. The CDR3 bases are TGCGCCAGCAGCCGAGAACCCCAGGTTTTTGGGACAGATACGCAGTATTTT. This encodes CASSREPQVFGTDTQYF.

CDR3 sequence (DNA): TGTGCCATCAGTGGAGGACGGGACTACGAGCAGTACTTC. It codes for CAISGGRDYEQYF. The chain couples TRBV10-3 to TRBJ2-5, with a tentative D call TRBD2 (5 bases). The J call may be in error: the DNA end matches TRBJ2-7 better. This CDR3 contains 13 residues. Germline V gene sequence: CDR1 ENHRY, CDR2 SYGVKD.